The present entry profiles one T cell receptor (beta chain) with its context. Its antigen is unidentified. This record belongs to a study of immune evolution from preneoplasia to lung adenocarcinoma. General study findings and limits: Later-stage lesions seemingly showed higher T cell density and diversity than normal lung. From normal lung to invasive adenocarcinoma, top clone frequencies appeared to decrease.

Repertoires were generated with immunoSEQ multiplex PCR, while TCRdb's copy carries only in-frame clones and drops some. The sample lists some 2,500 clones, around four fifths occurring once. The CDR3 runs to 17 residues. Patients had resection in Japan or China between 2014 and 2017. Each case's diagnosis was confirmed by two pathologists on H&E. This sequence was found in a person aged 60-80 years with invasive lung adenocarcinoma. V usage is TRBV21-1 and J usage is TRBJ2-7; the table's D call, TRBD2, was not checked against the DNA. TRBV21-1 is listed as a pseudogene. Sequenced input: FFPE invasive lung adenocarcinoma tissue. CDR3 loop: CASSNSEGGARSYKQYF. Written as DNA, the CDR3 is TGTGCCAGCAGCAACTCAGAAGGGGGGGCCCGCTCCTACAAGCAGTACTTC.